These T cell receptor beta chains were read from a single sample in a study of monozygotic twins with inflammatory bowel disease. TCRdb reprocessed the 5' RACE reads and reports one entry per CDR3 protein, with no DNA. This sample's table reports approximately 400,000 distinct CDR3 sequences. The source material was blood. All receptors come from a human donor with ulcerative colitis or Crohn's disease, or a healthy co-twin of an affected twin (not recorded which). CDR3s include the opening cysteine and the closing phenylalanine or tryptophan. Fields, in order: V gene, J gene, CDR3 protein.

TRBV29-1	TRBJ2-3	CSDRKGHGWATDTQYF
TRBV29-1	TRBJ1-2	CSVASGGVYGYTF
TRBV7-3	TRBJ2-1	CASSPGGTSVEQFF
TRBV10-3	TRBJ1-5	CAILVIGTESYSNQPQHF
TRBV16	TRBJ1-3	CASSQSHGAGNTIYF
TRBV29-1	TRBJ2-1	CSVEGQGSSYNEQFF
TRBV4-1	TRBJ2-5	CASSQDGTTNQETQYF
TRBV14	TRBJ2-7	CASSPRTPSSYEQYF
TRBV29-1	TRBJ2-7	CSVEGSRDRMSYEQYF
TRBV5-1	TRBJ1-1	CASSGRTEMNTEAFF
TRBV5-4	TRBJ2-3	CASSLAAFSTDTQYF
TRBV28	TRBJ2-3	CASSLGSPDTQYF